This entry lists 5 T cell receptor beta chains sequenced from one sample in a study of T cell repertoires in cytomegalovirus infection. In TCRdb, the reads were re-called with MiXCR into one record per CDR3 protein. This table has 570,000 or so distinct CDR3 sequences, 40% appearing once. For these receptors, no antigen is known. Specimen: cultured PBMCs, collected from culture after CMV antigen stimulation. These receptors all come from a human donor in good health (CMV status not recorded). Some clones in this sample may be carry-over from other donors' samples.

The CDR3, as DNA: TGTGCCAGCAGCAGGGGGCAGGGCACTGAAGCTTTCTTT. Residues: CASSRGQGTEAFF. The chain combines TRBV7-2 with TRBJ1-1; TRBD1 aligns across 7 bases. The CDR3 is 13 residues long. The V and J ends lost 5 bases and 4 bases, in that order; junction bases with no gene match: 4. The germline gives CDR1 SGHTA, CDR2 FQGNSA.

The chain links TRBV28 to TRBJ1-2, with TRBD1 as a possible D gene (6 bases). From germline, CDR1 is MDHEN and CDR2 SYDVKM. CDR3 length: 16 amino acids. Trimming pared 5 bases from V and 2 bases from J, leaving 18 bases between. CDR3 sequence: CASSTITGLPNYGYTF. DNA of the CDR3: TGTGCCAGCAGTACGATTACAGGGCTCCCAAACTATGGCTACACCTTC.

This clonotype has more than one count but fewer than ten. This chain joins TRBV6-2 or TRBV6-3 and TRBJ2-5; tentatively, D is TRBD1 or TRBD2 (5 bases each). CDR3 length: 15 residues. Germline assignment: CDR1 MNHEY and CDR2 SVGEGT. Trimming left V 4 bases short and J 1 base short, with 13 bases between. The CDR3 sequence: CASSSPSGTQETQYF. CDR3 sequence (DNA): TGTGCCAGCAGTTCCCCCTCCGGGACCCAAGAGACCCAGTACTTC.

This clonotype was recorded a few times. J is TRBJ1-6 and V is TRBV7-2, with D perhaps matching TRBD1 (5 bases). Germline V CDR1 and CDR2: SGHTA, FQGNSA. Trimming cost V 7 bases and J 9 bases, with 16 bases left between them. The CDR3 sequence is 14 residues long. The CDR3 DNA reads TGTGCCAGCACCTCTGACAGTATTAGTTCACCCCTCCACTTT. Its protein is CASTSDSISSPLHF.

A few counts support this clonotype. This chain connects TRBV5-6 to TRBJ2-2, with D maybe TRBD2 (6 bases). Germline-derived CDR1 and CDR2 are SGHDT and YYEEEE. The CDR3 loop spans 14 amino acids. V lost 0 bases and J 8 bases, leaving 11 bases between the germline ends. The CDR3 here is CASSLDPGVGELFF. The CDR3 coding sequence is TGTGCCAGCAGCTTGGATCCGGGGGTAGGGGAGCTGTTTTTT.